Below, one TCR beta chain is given with its context. What it binds is not known. The sample originates from a study of blood T cells in healthy people across ages. Overall study findings and caveats: Diversity was estimated from one million T cells, and these estimates were considered underestimates. Among long-lived donors, naive CD4+ cells were more numerous and diversity higher than in aged donors.

A second PCR, run for roughly 7 to 11 cycles, used a sample-barcoded 5' primer plus a J-beta primer mix. MiXCR was run by TCRdb on the 5' RACE reads, yielding one entry per CDR3 protein. The data show around 700,000 distinct CDR3 sequences, 20% to 30% seen once. These data were also filed under a second study, of T cells of mothers and their children.

Material: blood. The TCR comes from a boy between 10 and 17 years old in good health.

The CDR3 nucleotides read TGTGCCAGCAGTTCCCCACTAGCGGGAGGGACAGATACGCAGTATTTT. Protein sequence: CASSSPLAGGTDTQYF. The gene calls are TRBV28 and TRBJ2-3; 13 bases match TRBD2. V lost 4 bases, J lost 3 bases, and 4 bases stayed unmatched. Germline V lookup: CDR1 MDHEN, CDR2 SYDVKM. The CDR3 runs 16 residues. Combining the CDR3 with reference TRBV28 and TRBJ2-3 gives the whole variable domain DVKVTQSSRYLVKRTGEKVFLECVQDMDHENMFWYRQDPGLGLRLIYFSYDVKMKEKGDIPEGYSVSREKKERFSLILESASTNQTSMYLCASSSPLAGGTDTQYFGPGTRLTVL.